This TCR beta chain was profiled in a study of control samples from healthy donors and cancer patients. The CDR3 has 18 residues. Trimming at V came to 0 bases and at J to 6 bases, leaving 10 bases not matched to a gene. Germline V lookup: CDR1 MGHRA, CDR2 YSYEKL. Libraries were prepared by immunoSEQ multiplex PCR; TCRdb keeps only in-frame clonotypes and omits some of them. The sample holds around 97,000 clones, about 89% seen once. Source material: PBMCs. The source of this sequence is a man aged 60 to 75 with lung cancer. V is TRBV4-1 and J is TRBJ2-4, with TRBD2 matching 11 bases. CDR3 sequence reads: CASSQDILAGAGGNIQYF. The CDR3 region has the DNA TGCGCCAGCAGCCAAGATATACTAGCGGGGGCCGGGGGAAACATTCAGTACTTC.